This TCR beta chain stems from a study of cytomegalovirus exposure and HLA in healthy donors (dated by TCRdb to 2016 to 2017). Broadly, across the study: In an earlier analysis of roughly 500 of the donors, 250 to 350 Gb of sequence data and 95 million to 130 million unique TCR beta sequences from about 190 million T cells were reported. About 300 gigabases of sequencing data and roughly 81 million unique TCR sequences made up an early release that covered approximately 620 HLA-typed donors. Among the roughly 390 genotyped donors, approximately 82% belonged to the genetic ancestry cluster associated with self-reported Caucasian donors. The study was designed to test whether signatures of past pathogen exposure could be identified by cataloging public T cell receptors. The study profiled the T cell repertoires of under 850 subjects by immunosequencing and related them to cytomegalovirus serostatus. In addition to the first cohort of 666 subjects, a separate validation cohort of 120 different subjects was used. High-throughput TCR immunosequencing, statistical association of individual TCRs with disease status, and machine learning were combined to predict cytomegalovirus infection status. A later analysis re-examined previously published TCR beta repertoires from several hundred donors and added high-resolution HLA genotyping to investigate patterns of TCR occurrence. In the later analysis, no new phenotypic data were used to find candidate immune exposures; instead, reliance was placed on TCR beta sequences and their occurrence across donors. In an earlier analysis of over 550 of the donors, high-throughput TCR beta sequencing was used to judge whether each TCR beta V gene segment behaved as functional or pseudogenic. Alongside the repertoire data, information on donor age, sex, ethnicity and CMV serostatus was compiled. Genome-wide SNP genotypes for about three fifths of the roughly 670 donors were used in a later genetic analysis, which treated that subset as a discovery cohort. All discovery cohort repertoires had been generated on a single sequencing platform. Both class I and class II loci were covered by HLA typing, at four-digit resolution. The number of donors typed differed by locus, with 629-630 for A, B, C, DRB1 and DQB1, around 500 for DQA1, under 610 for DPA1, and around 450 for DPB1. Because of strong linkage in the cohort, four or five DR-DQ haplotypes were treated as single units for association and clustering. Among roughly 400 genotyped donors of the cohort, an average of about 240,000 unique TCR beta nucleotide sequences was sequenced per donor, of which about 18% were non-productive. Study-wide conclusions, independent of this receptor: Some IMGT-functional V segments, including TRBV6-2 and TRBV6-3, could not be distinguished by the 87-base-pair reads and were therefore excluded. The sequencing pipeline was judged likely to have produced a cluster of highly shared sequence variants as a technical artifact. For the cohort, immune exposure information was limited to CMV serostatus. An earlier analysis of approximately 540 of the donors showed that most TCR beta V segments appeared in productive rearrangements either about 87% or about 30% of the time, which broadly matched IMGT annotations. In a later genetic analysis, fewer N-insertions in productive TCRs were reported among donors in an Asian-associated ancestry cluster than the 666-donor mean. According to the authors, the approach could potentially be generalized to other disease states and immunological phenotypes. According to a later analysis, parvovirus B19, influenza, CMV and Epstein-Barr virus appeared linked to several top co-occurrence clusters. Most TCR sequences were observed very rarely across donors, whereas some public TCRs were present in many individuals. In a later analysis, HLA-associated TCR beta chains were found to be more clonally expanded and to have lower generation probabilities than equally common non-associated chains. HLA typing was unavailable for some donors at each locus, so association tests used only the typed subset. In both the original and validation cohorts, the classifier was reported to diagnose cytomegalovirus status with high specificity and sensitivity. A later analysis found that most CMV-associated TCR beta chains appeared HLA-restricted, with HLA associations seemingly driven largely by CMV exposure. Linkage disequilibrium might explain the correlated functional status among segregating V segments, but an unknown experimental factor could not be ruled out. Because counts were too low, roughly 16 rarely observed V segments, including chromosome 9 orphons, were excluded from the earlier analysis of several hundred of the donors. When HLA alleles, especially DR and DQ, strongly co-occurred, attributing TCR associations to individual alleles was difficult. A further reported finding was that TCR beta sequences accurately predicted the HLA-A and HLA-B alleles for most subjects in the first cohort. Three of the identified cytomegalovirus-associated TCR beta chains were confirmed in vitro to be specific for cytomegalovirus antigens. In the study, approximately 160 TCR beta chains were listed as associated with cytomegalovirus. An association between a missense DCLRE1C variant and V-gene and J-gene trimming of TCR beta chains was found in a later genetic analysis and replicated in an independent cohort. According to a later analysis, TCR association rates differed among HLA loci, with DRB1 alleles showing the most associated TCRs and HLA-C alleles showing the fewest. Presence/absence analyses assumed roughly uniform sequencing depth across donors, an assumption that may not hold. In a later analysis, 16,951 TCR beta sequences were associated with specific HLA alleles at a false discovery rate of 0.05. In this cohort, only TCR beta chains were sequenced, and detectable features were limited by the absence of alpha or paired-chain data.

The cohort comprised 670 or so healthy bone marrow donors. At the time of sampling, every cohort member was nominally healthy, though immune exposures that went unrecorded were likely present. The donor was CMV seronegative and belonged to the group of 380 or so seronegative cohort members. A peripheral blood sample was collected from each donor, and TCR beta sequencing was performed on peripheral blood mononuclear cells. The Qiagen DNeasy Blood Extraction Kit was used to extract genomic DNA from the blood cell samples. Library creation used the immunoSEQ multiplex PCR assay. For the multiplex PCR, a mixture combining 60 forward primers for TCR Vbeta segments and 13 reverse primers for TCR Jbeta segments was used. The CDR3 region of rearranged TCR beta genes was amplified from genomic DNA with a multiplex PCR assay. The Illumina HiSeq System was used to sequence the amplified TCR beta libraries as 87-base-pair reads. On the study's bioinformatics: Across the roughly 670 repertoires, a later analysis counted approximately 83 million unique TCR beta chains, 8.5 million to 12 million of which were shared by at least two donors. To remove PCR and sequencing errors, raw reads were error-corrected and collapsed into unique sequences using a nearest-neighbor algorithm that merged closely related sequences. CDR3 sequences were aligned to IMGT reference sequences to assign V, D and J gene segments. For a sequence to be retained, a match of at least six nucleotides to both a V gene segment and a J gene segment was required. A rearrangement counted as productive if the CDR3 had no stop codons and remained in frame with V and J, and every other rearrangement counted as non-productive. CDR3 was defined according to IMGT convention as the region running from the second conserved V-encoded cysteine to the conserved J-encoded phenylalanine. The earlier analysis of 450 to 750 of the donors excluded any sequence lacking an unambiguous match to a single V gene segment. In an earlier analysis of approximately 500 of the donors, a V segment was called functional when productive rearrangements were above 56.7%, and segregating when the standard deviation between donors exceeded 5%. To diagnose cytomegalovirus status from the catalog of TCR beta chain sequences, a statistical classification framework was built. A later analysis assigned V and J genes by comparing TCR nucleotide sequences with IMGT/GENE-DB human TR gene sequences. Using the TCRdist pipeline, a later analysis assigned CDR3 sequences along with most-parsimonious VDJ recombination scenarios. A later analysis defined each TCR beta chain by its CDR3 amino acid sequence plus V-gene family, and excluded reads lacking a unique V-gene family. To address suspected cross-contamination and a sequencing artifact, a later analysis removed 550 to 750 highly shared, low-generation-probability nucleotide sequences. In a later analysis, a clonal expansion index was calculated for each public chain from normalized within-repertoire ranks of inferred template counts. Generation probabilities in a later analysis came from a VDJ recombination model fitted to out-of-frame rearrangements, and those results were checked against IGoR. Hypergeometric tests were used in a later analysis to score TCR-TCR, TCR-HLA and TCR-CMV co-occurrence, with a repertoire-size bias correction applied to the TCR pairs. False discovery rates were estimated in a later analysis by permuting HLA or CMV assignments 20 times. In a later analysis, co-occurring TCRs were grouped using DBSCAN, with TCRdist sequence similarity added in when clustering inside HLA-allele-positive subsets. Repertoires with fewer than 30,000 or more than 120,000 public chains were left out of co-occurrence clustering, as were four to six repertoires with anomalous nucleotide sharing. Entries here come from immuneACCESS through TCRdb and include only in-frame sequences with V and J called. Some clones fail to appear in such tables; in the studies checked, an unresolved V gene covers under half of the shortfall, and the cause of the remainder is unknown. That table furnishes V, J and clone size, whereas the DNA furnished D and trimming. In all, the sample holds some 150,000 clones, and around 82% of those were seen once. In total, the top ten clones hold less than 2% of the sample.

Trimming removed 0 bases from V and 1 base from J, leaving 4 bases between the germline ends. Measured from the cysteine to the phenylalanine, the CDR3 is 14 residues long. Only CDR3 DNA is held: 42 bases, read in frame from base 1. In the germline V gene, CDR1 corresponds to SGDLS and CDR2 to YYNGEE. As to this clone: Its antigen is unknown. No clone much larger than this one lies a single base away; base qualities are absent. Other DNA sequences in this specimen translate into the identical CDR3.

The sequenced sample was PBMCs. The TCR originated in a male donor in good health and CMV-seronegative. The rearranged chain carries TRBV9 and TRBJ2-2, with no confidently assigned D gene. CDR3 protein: CASSVGGNTGELFF. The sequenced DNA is TGTGCCAGCAGCGTAGGAGGGAACACCGGGGAGCTGTTTTTT.